The clone carrying this T cell receptor (beta chain) turned up a few times. Its antigen is unidentified. The sample belongs to a study of shared clonotypes between healthy human individuals. Findings of the study overall: Shared clonotypes across all four donors exceeded non-shared ones in generation probability.

The assay ran at deep level. How the authors handled the data: Owing to the provision of junction-only sequences devoid of quality scores by immunoSEQ, filtering differed. Here immunoSEQ multiplex PCR was the method, and the copy in TCRdb shows in-frame clones only, minus some. D and trimming come from the DNA, and the V and J calls and clone size come from that table. The profile covers 2 million to 2.5 million clones, with roughly 93% appearing a single time and roughly 0.36% taken by the ten largest. Losses at the gene ends were 1 base for V and 5 bases for J; bases not matched to a gene: 4. Looked up from germline, CDR1 is MNHNS and CDR2 is SASEGT. This CDR3 comprises 15 residues.

The sample taken for sequencing was naive CD4+ T cells from PBMCs. Subset denoted: CD45RA+ positively selected. This chain joins TRBV6-1 and TRBJ2-2, with 7 bases identical to TRBD2. The TCR sequence derives from a young man in good health. Some clones in this sample may be carry-over from other donors' samples. CDR3 amino acids: CASSEVGRTTGELFF. The CDR3 coding sequence is TGTGCCAGCAGTGAAGTCGGGAGGACAACCGGGGAGCTGTTTTTT.